This T cell receptor beta chain was sequenced in a study of cytomegalovirus exposure and HLA in healthy donors. The study ran its PCR with 60 Vbeta and 13 Jbeta primers. Generated by immunoSEQ multiplex PCR, the TCRdb table keeps only in-frame clones and is missing some. The sample includes about 95,000 clones, approximately 72% of them seen just once. Worth noting for this clone: Its antigen is still unknown.

The germline V gene has CDR1 LNHNV and CDR2 YYDKDF (reference sequence). This CDR3 spans 13 amino acids. Trimming removed 0 bases from V and 3 bases from J, with 6 bases in between. Findings and limits, study-wide: Most TCR sequences showed up rarely, but some public TCRs showed up in many donors. A missense DCLRE1C variant was associated with V- and J-gene trimming of TCR beta chains in a later analysis, and an independent cohort replicated the association.

The sample taken for sequencing was PBMCs. The chain joins TRBV15 to TRBJ2-7; D remains ambiguous. The receptor comes from a man aged 18 to 29 in good health and CMV-seropositive. The CDR3 reads CATSREFIYEQYF. In nucleotides, the CDR3 is TGTGCCACCAGCAGAGAGTTTATCTACGAGCAGTACTTC.